Listed below are T cell receptor beta chains from one sample, sequenced in a study of tumor and adjacent non-tumor tissue in lung cancer. TCRdb fed the multiplex PCR reads into MiXCR, producing one record per CDR3 protein. The sample has more than 85,000 distinct CDR3 sequences, more than 70% seen once. What was sequenced was lung tumor tissue. The receptors stem from a woman aged 60-75 years with non-small cell lung cancer. Each CDR3 is given with its conserved first and last residue. D genes are given only for firm matches. Some rows have no size entry. The others give once, few or many, or a class for an expanded clone.

D: NA; V: TRBV20-1; J: TRBJ1-6; size: NA; CDR3: CSAEGDSYNSPLNF; DNA: TGCAGTGCGGAGGGGGACTCCTATAATTCACCCCTCAACTTT
D: NA; V: TRBV20-1; J: TRBJ2-5; size: NA; CDR3: CSARAWPNQETQYF; DNA: TGCAGTGCTAGAGCTTGGCCGAACCAAGAGACTCAGTACTTC
D: NA; V: TRBV12-3/TRBV12-4; J: TRBJ2-7; size: NA; CDR3: CASSIFGLYGRDSYEQYF; DNA: TGTGCCAGCAGCATATTCGGTTTATATGGGCGCGACTCTTACGAGCAGTACTTC
D: NA; V: TRBV11-1; J: TRBJ2-5; size: once; CDR3: CASSLIKSETQYF; DNA: TGTGCCAGCAGCTTAATCAAGTCGGAGACCCAGTATTTC
D: TRBD2; V: TRBV11-2; J: TRBJ2-7; size: NA; CDR3: CASSLFSSGNDEMYF; DNA: TGTGCCAGCAGCTTATTTTCGAGCGGGAACGACGAGATGTACTTC
D: NA; V: TRBV6-2/TRBV6-3; J: TRBJ2-4; size: NA; CDR3: CASSYALSGIAKNKQYF; DNA: TGTGCCAGCAGTTACGCATTGTCAGGGATCGCCAAAAACAAACAGTACTTC
D: NA; V: TRBV28; J: TRBJ2-2; size: many; CDR3: CASSSPSVSTGELFF; DNA: TGTGCCAGCAGTTCCCCTAGCGTAAGCACCGGGGAGCTGTTTTTT
D: NA; V: TRBV11-2; J: TRBJ1-5; size: NA; CDR3: CASNLVSSWQPQHF; DNA: TGTGCCAGCAACTTAGTGAGCTCATGGCAGCCCCAGCATTTC
D: NA; V: TRBV28; J: TRBJ1-2; size: NA; CDR3: CASIAGGLAREFNYGYTF; DNA: TGTGCCAGCATCGCCGGCGGTTTGGCACGGGAATTTAACTATGGCTACACCTTC
D: TRBD1; V: TRBV6-2/TRBV6-3; J: TRBJ2-5; size: NA; CDR3: CASSYSSDRELKTQYF; DNA: TGTGCCAGCAGTTACTCCTCGGACAGGGAGTTAAAGACCCAGTACTTC
D: NA; V: TRBV5-1; J: TRBJ2-7; size: many; CDR3: CASSLGGSGDYEQYF; DNA: TGCGCCAGCAGCTTGGGGGGTTCAGGGGACTACGAGCAGTACTTC
D: TRBD2; V: TRBV28; J: TRBJ2-7; size: NA; CDR3: CAALSAGVGGEQCF; DNA: TGTGCCGCCCTCTCTGCGGGGGTAGGAGGAGAGCAGTGCTTC
D: TRBD2; V: TRBV6-2/TRBV6-3; J: TRBJ2-1; size: NA; CDR3: CASSYTFRAPSSPLAGGINEQFF; DNA: TGTGCCAGCAGTTACACTTTCCGAGCCCCCTCTAGTCCTCTGGCGGGAGGGATCAATGAGCAGTTCTTC
D: TRBD2; V: TRBV7-3; J: TRBJ2-5; size: NA; CDR3: CASSLAGGEEESQYF; DNA: TGTGCCAGCAGCTTAGCGGGGGGCGAGGAAGAGTCCCAGTACTTC
D: TRBD2; V: TRBV20-1; J: TRBJ2-4; size: NA; CDR3: CSPGLAGCEAINIQYF; DNA: TGCAGTCCGGGGCTAGCGGGGTGTGAGGCCATAAACATTCAGTACTTC
D: NA; V: TRBV6-2/TRBV6-3; J: TRBJ1-1; size: medium-sized; CDR3: CASSYMGSTEAFF; DNA: TGTGCCAGCAGTTACATGGGGTCAACTGAAGCTTTCTTT
D: NA; V: TRBV27; J: TRBJ2-6; size: few; CDR3: CASLGDRGSGANVLTF; DNA: TGTGCCAGCCTGGGAGACAGAGGCTCTGGGGCCAACGTCCTGACTTTC
D: NA; V: TRBV7-2; J: TRBJ2-3; size: NA; CDR3: CANSLLGPTDTQYF; DNA: TGTGCCAACAGCTTACTAGGTCCCACAGATACGCAGTATTTT
D: NA; V: TRBV5-1; J: TRBJ2-3; size: NA; CDR3: CASSLDSAGNQPQYF; DNA: TGCGCCAGCAGCCTGGATTCCGCGGGCAATCAGCCCCAGTATTTT
D: NA; V: TRBV4-2; J: TRBJ2-3; size: NA; CDR3: CANSQVRLDTTDTQYF; DNA: TGTGCCAACAGCCAAGTAAGATTAGACACCACAGATACGCAGTATTTT
D: NA; V: TRBV11-1; J: TRBJ1-2; size: NA; CDR3: CACSESGSLANTF; DNA: TGCGCCTGCAGCGAAAGCGGGTCTTTGGCTAACACCTTC
D: NA; V: TRBV11-1; J: TRBJ1-2; size: NA; CDR3: CASRESESMVNTF; DNA: TGTGCCAGCAGGGAAAGCGAGTCTATGGTTAACACCTTC
D: NA; V: TRBV5-1; J: TRBJ2-3; size: NA; CDR3: CASSSDVGRGGADTQYF; DNA: TGCGCCAGCAGCTCCGATGTCGGCCGGGGTGGTGCAGATACTCAGTATTTT
D: NA; V: TRBV29-1; J: TRBJ2-1; size: NA; CDR3: CRVDHLAFDEQFF; DNA: TGCAGAGTTGATCATCTAGCGTTCGATGAGCAGTTCTTT
D: NA; V: TRBV20-1; J: TRBJ1-5; size: NA; CDR3: CSARSDANQPQHF; DNA: TGCAGTGCTAGATCAGACGCTAATCAGCCCCAGCATTTT
D: NA; V: TRBV11-1; J: TRBJ1-1; size: NA; CDR3: CANSRDRNTVTFF; DNA: TGTGCCAACAGCCGGGACCGCAACACTGTAACTTTCTTT
D: TRBD1; V: TRBV5-6; J: TRBJ1-1; size: NA; CDR3: CANSFGRGPFTEAFF; DNA: TGTGCCAACAGCTTCGGCAGGGGGCCCTTCACTGAAGCTTTCTTT
D: NA; V: TRBV4-1; J: TRBJ2-1; size: NA; CDR3: CSSSPTGLARTRFF; DNA: TGCTCCAGCAGCCCTACGGGGCTAGCGAGGACCAGGTTCTTC
D: NA; V: TRBV6-6; J: TRBJ1-1; size: NA; CDR3: CASRSTGVYQAEAFF; DNA: TGTGCCAGCAGGTCGACAGGAGTGTATCAGGCTGAAGCTTTCTTT
D: NA; V: TRBV12-3/TRBV12-4; J: TRBJ2-7; size: NA; CDR3: CASSRDPAVGF; DNA: TGTGCCAGCAGCCGGGACCCAGCAGTGGGCTTT
D: NA; V: TRBV20-1; J: TRBJ2-5; size: few; CDR3: CSARGLGTLETQYF; DNA: TGCAGTGCTAGAGGTCTTGGGACCCTAGAGACCCAGTACTTC
D: NA; V: TRBV12-3/TRBV12-4; J: TRBJ1-5; size: NA; CDR3: CAINFIPGRGQPQHF; DNA: TGTGCCATCAATTTTATTCCCGGCAGGGGCCAGCCTCAGCATTTT
D: NA; V: TRBV6-2/TRBV6-3; J: TRBJ1-5; size: NA; CDR3: CAIYMRVNQAQHF; DNA: TGTGCCATCTATATGCGGGTTAATCAGGCCCAGCATTTT
D: NA; V: TRBV11-3; J: TRBJ1-4; size: NA; CDR3: CASSFDGRDTTNEKLFF; DNA: TGTGCAAGCAGCTTTGACGGCCGAGATACAACTAATGAAAAACTGTTTTTT
D: NA; V: TRBV11-3; J: TRBJ2-3; size: NA; CDR3: CASSQRDPPTTTRDTQYF; DNA: TGTGCCAGCAGCCAGAGGGACCCACCAACTACAACAAGAGATACGCAGTATTTT
D: TRBD2; V: TRBV5-4; J: TRBJ2-1; size: NA; CDR3: CLSSVTSSSEQFF; DNA: TGTCTCAGCAGCGTGACTAGCTCGAGTGAGCAGTTCTTC
D: NA; V: TRBV5-4; J: TRBJ1-2; size: NA; CDR3: CASSLEGDYGYTF; DNA: TGCGCCAGCAGCTTAGAAGGGGACTATGGCTACACCTTC
D: TRBD2; V: TRBV6-2/TRBV6-3; J: TRBJ2-2; size: NA; CDR3: CASTHRRSGNGELLF; DNA: TGTGCCAGCACCCATCGAAGAAGCGGGAACGGGGAGCTGCTTTTT
D: TRBD1; V: TRBV5-1; J: TRBJ2-3; size: NA; CDR3: CASSSRTGAIDTQYF; DNA: TGCGCCAGCAGCTCTAGGACAGGGGCAATAGATACGCAGTATTTT
D: TRBD2; V: TRBV29-1; J: TRBJ2-5; size: few; CDR3: CSARRGRETQYF; DNA: TGCAGCGCCCGTCGCGGGAGAGAGACCCAATACTTC
D: NA; V: TRBV11-2; J: TRBJ2-7; size: once; CDR3: CASSLDDGGLTYEQYF; DNA: TGTGCCAGCAGCTTAGATGATGGGGGGCTAACCTACGAACAGTACTTC
D: TRBD2; V: TRBV4-2; J: TRBJ2-3; size: NA; CDR3: CASSQSRGYTQYF; DNA: TGTGCCAGCAGCCAGTCGCGGGGGTATACGCAGTATTTT
D: NA; V: TRBV20-1; J: TRBJ1-4; size: NA; CDR3: CRASSQASEKLFF; DNA: TGCAGAGCTAGTAGTCAGGCAAGTGAAAAACTGTTTTTT
D: NA; V: TRBV10-3; J: TRBJ2-6; size: many; CDR3: CAIAGSGANVLTF; DNA: TGTGCCATCGCAGGCTCTGGGGCCAACGTCCTGACTTTC
D: NA; V: TRBV20-1; J: TRBJ2-1; size: NA; CDR3: CSDGHGVHYSYNEQFF; DNA: TGCAGTGATGGACACGGGGTTCATTACTCCTACAATGAGCAGTTCTTC
D: NA; V: TRBV2; J: TRBJ2-5; size: NA; CDR3: CASSEWQQETQYF; DNA: TGTGCCAGCAGTGAGTGGCAACAAGAGACCCAGTACTTC
D: TRBD2; V: TRBV20-1; J: TRBJ2-1; size: few; CDR3: CSARVPSGASHNEQFF; DNA: TGCAGTGCTAGAGTTCCTAGCGGGGCTTCACACAATGAGCAGTTCTTC
D: NA; V: TRBV4-3; J: TRBJ2-5; size: NA; CDR3: CASSHDHQDEETQYF; DNA: TGCGCCAGCAGCCACGATCATCAGGATGAGGAGACCCAGTACTTC